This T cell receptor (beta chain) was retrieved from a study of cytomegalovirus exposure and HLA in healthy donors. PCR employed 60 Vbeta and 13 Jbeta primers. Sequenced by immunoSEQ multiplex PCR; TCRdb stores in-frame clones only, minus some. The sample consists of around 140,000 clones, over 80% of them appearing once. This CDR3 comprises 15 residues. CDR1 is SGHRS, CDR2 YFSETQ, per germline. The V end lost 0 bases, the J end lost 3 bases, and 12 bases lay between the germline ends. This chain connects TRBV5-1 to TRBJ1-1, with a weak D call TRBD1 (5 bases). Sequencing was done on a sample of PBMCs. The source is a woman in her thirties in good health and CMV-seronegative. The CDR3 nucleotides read TGCGCCAGCAGCTTGGGGGCAGGGTGGGACACTGAAGCTTTCTTT. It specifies CASSLGAGWDTEAFF. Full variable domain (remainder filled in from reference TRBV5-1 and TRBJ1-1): KAGVTQTPRYLIKTRGQQVTLSCSPISGHRSVSWYQQTPGQGLQFLFEYFSETQRNKGNFPGRFSGRQFSNSRSEMNVSTLELGDSALYLCASSLGAGWDTEAFFGQGTRLTVV.